This is a list of T cell receptor beta chains from one sample in a study of blood T cell repertoires in COVID-19. Sequenced by immunoSEQ multiplex PCR; TCRdb stores in-frame clones only, minus some. The table lists around 270,000 clones, around 82% of them singletons. Specimen: peripheral blood. The source of these receptors is a person aged 70 to 85 with COVID-19, enrolled during active disease. Both conserved end residues are part of each CDR3. The order of the fields is V gene, CDR3 protein.

>TRBV3-1/TRBV3-2
CASSHEIRQVGQPQHF
>TRBV19
CASSPSPQGNSNQPQHF
>TRBV7-7
CASSGKTNPNTGELFF
>TRBV11-2
CASSPLGGSYNEQFF
>TRBV5-1
CASSPDSFDYGYTF
>TRBV12-3/TRBV12-4
CASSLKRSTEAFF
>TRBV10-1
CASSEAGYQPQHF
>TRBV24-1
CATSDRDGEQFF
>TRBV29-1
CSVPSGGTIYF
>TRBV5-4
CASSIENSGGYHRDQPQHF
>TRBV7-2
CASSLAAGGVYEQYF
>TRBV4-2
CASSPGTSGRYNEQFF
>TRBV4-1
CASSQEINSYGYTF
>TRBV6-1
CASSGGQAGNTIYF
>TRBV27
CASSRQGWTHQPQHF
>TRBV7-2
CASRPYYGELFF
>TRBV7-9
CASSPEGGGANQPQHF
>TRBV3-1/TRBV3-2
CASSQRRGPADTQYF
>TRBV28
CASRWGLSNYGYTF
>TRBV5-6
CASSASGGGLYF
>TRBV7-9
CASGNTDTQYF
>TRBV14
CASSQGTLRNYGYTF
>TRBV7-8
CASSPPRTGIDYGYTF
>TRBV9
CASSDGTGSDEQYF
>TRBV5-1
CASSSYGGPGDTQYF
>TRBV6-2/TRBV6-3
CASSYSQGASDQPQHF
>TRBV3-1/TRBV3-2
CASSHGREDTYEQYF
>TRBV5-4
CASSLAGGGQGSYGYTF
>TRBV5-1
CASSPGSLSETQYF
>TRBV7-2
CATRGLGQENTGELFF
>TRBV6-5
CASTNQQGFGYTF
>TRBV7-6
CASSQGQGGNYGYTF
>TRBV3-1/TRBV3-2
CASSQAIQSTGELFF
>TRBV7-3
CASSLLAGRDTQYF
>TRBV27
CASSRGRGAYEQYF
>TRBV14
CASSLRENYEQYF
>TRBV6-5
CASSSTGWLETQYF
>TRBV3-1/TRBV3-2
CASSQGGGARTLYEQYF
>TRBV6-5
CASKPDRDRFYGYTF
>TRBV25-1
CASMKGSSGGANWYEQYF
>TRBV11-2
CASSLARGNNYGYTF
>TRBV5-1
CASSPGGGVADYNEQFF
>TRBV5-3
CARSFRGPQLLATNEKLFF
>TRBV11-2
CASSSRQGRGEQYF
>TRBV11-2
CASSLAVQTQYF
>TRBV27
CASSMDRGDGGYTF
>TRBV6-6
CASSPLDRANRMNTEAFF
>TRBV28
CASSLGQNYGYTF
>TRBV2
CAKTSGGNTGELFF
>TRBV29-1
CSASQGVGQPQHF
>TRBV25-1
CASSPPGLAGGTYNEQFF
>TRBV15
CATRVIGQGPSYEQYF
>TRBV27
CASMASGRPTTDTQYF
>TRBV28
CASSLTTGVTGELFF
>TRBV7-6
CASSFLLGSSTGELFF
>TRBV9
CASSPRAGALSYEQYF
>TRBV7-3
CASSLRAGAATGELFF
>TRBV6-5
CASRRTAGAADTQYF
>TRBV7-9
CASSGGLDTDTQYF
>TRBV21-1
CASSRETGKCLPGNTIYF